The 28 T cell receptor beta chains below were found in one sample sequenced in a study of shared clonotypes between healthy human individuals. CD8 cells classed as naive were CD45RO-negative and positively selected for CCR7, excluding terminally differentiated effector memory CD45RA+ cells. Assay used: immunoSEQ multiplex PCR; TCRdb lists only in-frame clones, some missing. The sample consists of about 1,900,000 clones, about 95% of them appearing once. Sequenced input: naive CD8+ T cells sorted from blood. These receptors came from a man younger than 35 in good health.

The J gene is TRBJ2-1, the V gene TRBV11-2, with a tentative D call TRBD2 (5 bases). The CDR3 spans 14 residues. Germline V gene lookup returns CDR1 SGHAT and CDR2 FQNNGV. The ends were cut back, 0 bases at V and 8 bases at J, with 11 bases in the middle. The CDR3 DNA reads TGTGCCAGCAGCTTAGATTTAGTTAGCGATGAGCAGTTCTTC. This gives the protein CASSLDLVSDEQFF. Complete variable domain (other parts from reference TRBV11-2 and TRBJ2-1): EAGVAQSPRYKIIEKRQSVAFWCNPISGHATLYWYQQILGQGPKLLIQFQNNGVVDDSQLPKDRFSAERLKGVDSTLKIQPAKLEDSAVYLCASSLDLVSDEQFFGPGTRLTVL.

The chain combines TRBV29-1 with TRBJ2-7; D remains unclear. The germline V and J ends were trimmed by 5 bases and 6 bases, with 11 bases remaining between them. This CDR3 contains 11 residues. Germline CDR1 and CDR2: SQVTM and ANQGSEA. CDR3 in amino acids: CSVHMLGEQYF. CDR3 nucleotides: TGCAGCGTTCACATGTTGGGCGAGCAGTACTTC.

The chain combines TRBV6-5 with TRBJ2-3; 14 bases agree with TRBD2. The CDR3 contains 14 residues. After removal of 8 bases from V and 4 bases from J, the junction contained 2 bases not matched to a gene. The germline gives CDR1 MNHEY, CDR2 SVGAGI. The CDR3 spells CASGTSGSSDTQYF. The CDR3 DNA sequence: TGTGCCAGCGGGACTAGCGGGAGTTCAGATACGCAGTATTTT.

V is TRBV21-1 and J is TRBJ2-2. TRBV21-1 is marked as a pseudogene. CDR3 length: 20 residues. For the CDR3, the DNA is TGTGCCAGCAGCAAAGAGGGCGCCGGGACGGCCTTTTACGACACCGGGGAGCTGTTTTTT. Protein: CASSKEGAGTAFYDTGELFF.

This sequence joins TRBV25-1 and TRBJ2-7; no clear D. The germline V and J ends were trimmed by 1 base and 2 bases, with 15 bases remaining between them. The CDR3 covers 16 residues. Germline V lookup: CDR1 MGHDK, CDR2 SYGVNS. The CDR3 here is CASSESGSAEAYEQYF. CDR3 nucleotides: TGTGCCAGCAGTGAATCGGGTTCGGCGGAAGCCTACGAGCAGTACTTC.

The rearrangement uses TRBV9 and TRBJ2-7, with D perhaps TRBD1 or TRBD2 (5 bases each). From germline, CDR1 is SGDLS and CDR2 YYNGEE. V was cut by 0 bases and J by 3 bases, with 13 bases left in between. CDR3 length: 15 residues. This chain's CDR3 is CASSVEGTELYEQYF. The CDR3, as DNA: TGTGCCAGCAGCGTAGAGGGGACGGAGCTCTACGAGCAGTACTTC.

Remarks on this clone: At one boundary the junction diverges from the germline segment, which might be a read error. Other DNA sequences from this sample encode an identical CDR3 as well. The gene calls are TRBV4-1 and TRBJ2-7; 7 bases fit TRBD2. CDR1 and CDR2 (germline): MGHRA, YSYEKL. This CDR3 has 13 residues. This chain's CDR3 is CASSQAGTYEQYF. In nucleotides, the CDR3 is TGCGCCAGTAGCCAAGCGGGGACCTACGAGCAGTACTTC.

This clone was detected only once. This chain joins TRBV25-1 and TRBJ2-1; possibly TRBD2 for D (6 bases). CDR3 length: 17 residues. V gave up 0 bases and J gave up 5 bases, with 17 bases separating them. CDR1 MGHDK and CDR2 SYGVNS come from the germline V gene. CDR3 sequence: CASSEYLGDFGHNEQFF. The CDR3 DNA sequence: TGTGCCAGCAGTGAATACTTAGGGGACTTCGGACACAATGAGCAGTTCTTC.

This sequence joins TRBV27 and TRBJ2-2, with 10 bases matching TRBD2. Looked up from germline, CDR1 is MNHEY and CDR2 is SMNVEV (reference sequence). V trimming: 5 bases; J trimming: 6 bases; junction bases outside the gene matches: 9. The CDR3 covers 16 residues. CDR3 in DNA: TGTGCCAGCAGTCTGCTGGGACTAGCGATTTCCGGGGAGCTGTTTTTT. This gives the protein CASSLLGLAISGELFF.

The chain recombines TRBV6-5 with TRBJ2-2, with D possibly being TRBD1 (7 bases). From germline, CDR1 is MNHEY and CDR2 SVGAGI. V was pared by 2 bases and J by 6 bases, with 10 bases between. The CDR3 sequence is 14 residues long. CDR3 coding DNA: TGTGCCAGCAGTTACCAGGGGGGACCCGGGGAGCTGTTTTTT. Encoded protein: CASSYQGGPGELFF.

J is TRBJ2-1 and V is TRBV27; 11 bases agree with TRBD2. Germline CDR1 MNHEY, CDR2 SMNVEV (reference sequence). The CDR3 has 15 residues. Germline trimming cut 7 bases from V and 4 bases from J; bases unmatched to any gene: 6. CDR3: CASTSSGGTYNEQFF. For the CDR3, the DNA is TGTGCCAGCACCTCTAGCGGGGGGACATACAATGAGCAGTTCTTC.

The rearrangement links TRBV13 to TRBJ2-3, with 9 bases lining up with TRBD2. V dropped 5 bases and J dropped 2; count of bases not matched to a gene: 2. The CDR3 extends over 14 amino acids. Germline CDR1 and CDR2: PRHDT and FYEKMQ (reference sequence). The CDR3 DNA reads TGTGCCAGCAGCAGCGGGGGGTACACAGATACGCAGTATTTT. It is translated as CASSSGGYTDTQYF.

In the case of this clone: The sample contains more than one DNA sequence encoding this CDR3. The rearrangement uses TRBV19 and TRBJ1-5; no reliable D call. Germline CDR1 LNHDA, CDR2 SQIVND (reference sequence). CDR3 size: 15 residues. Trimming stripped 3 bases from V and 0 bases from J, with 9 bases between. CDR3 protein: CASSMTEYSNQPQHF. Here the CDR3 DNA reads TGTGCCAGTAGTATGACGGAGTATAGCAATCAGCCCCAGCATTTT. The full variable domain, its missing parts supplied by reference TRBV19 and TRBJ1-5, is DGGITQSPKYLFRKEGQNVTLSCEQNLNHDAMYWYRQDPGQGLRLIYYSQIVNDFQKGDIAEGYSVSREKKESFPLTVTSAQKNPTAFYLCASSMTEYSNQPQHFGDGTRLSIL.

This clone was detected once. At the DNA level, this CDR3 is encoded by other sequences in the same sample as well. This chain joins TRBV4-1 and TRBJ2-5; TRBD1 matches at 8 bases. Per the germline V gene, CDR1 is MGHRA and CDR2 is YSYEKL. This CDR3 has 16 residues. After removal of 0 bases from V and 2 bases from J, the junction contained 5 bases not matched to a gene. CDR3 residues: CASSQDGGQVQETQYF. CDR3 coding DNA: TGCGCCAGCAGCCAAGATGGGGGACAGGTACAAGAGACCCAGTACTTC.

The chain links TRBV13 to TRBJ2-5; 8 nucleotides line up with TRBD1. This CDR3 spans 14 amino acids. Germline V CDR1 and CDR2: PRHDT, FYEKMQ (reference sequence). Unmatched junction bases numbered 7, after V lost 5 bases and J lost 5 bases. The CDR3 nucleotides read TGTGCCAGCAGCCCAGGACAGGGACGGGAGACCCAGTACTTC. Protein sequence: CASSPGQGRETQYF. The full variable domain, completed using reference TRBV13 and TRBJ2-5, is AAGVIQSPRHLIKEKRETATLKCYPIPRHDTVYWYQQGPGQDPQFLISFYEKMQSDKGSIPDRFSAQQFSDYHSELNMSSLELGDSALYFCASSPGQGRETQYFGPGTRLLVL.

The chain uses TRBV6-1 and TRBJ1-5, with D hard to call. CDR1 MNHNS and CDR2 SASEGT come from the germline V gene. The length of the CDR3 is 13 residues. Trimming left V 6 bases short and J 2 bases short, with 8 bases between. In DNA form, the CDR3 reads TGTGCCAGCAGGGAGACGGGCAATCAGCCCCAGCATTTT. It translates to CASRETGNQPQHF.

The chain links TRBV29-1 to TRBJ2-1; the D call may be TRBD1 or TRBD2 (6 bases each). The length of the CDR3 is 15 residues. The ends were cut back, 2 bases at V and 6 bases at J, with 17 bases in the middle. Germline CDR1 SQVTM, CDR2 ANQGSEA. The CDR3 DNA reads TGCAGCGTTGAAACGGGGCAGGGGAGGTTCAATGAGCAGTTCTTC. This translates into CSVETGQGRFNEQFF.

As to this clone: Other DNA variants within this sample encode the same CDR3. The rearrangement joins TRBV7-9 to TRBJ2-5; D not resolved. The V gene's germline CDR1 is SEHNR and CDR2 FQNEAQ (reference sequence). The CDR3 contains 13 residues. Trimming stripped 3 bases from V and 2 bases from J, with 7 bases between. The CDR3 DNA follows: TGTGCCAGCAGCTTTGGGGTGCAAGAGACCCAGTACTTC. This codes for CASSFGVQETQYF.

This chain uses TRBV4-1 with TRBJ1-1; 8 bases fit TRBD1. J lost 5 bases, V lost 0 bases, and 5 bases had no gene match. The CDR3 totals 15 residues. Germline CDR1 and CDR2: MGHRA and YSYEKL. The CDR3 sequence: CASSQDRTGWTEAFF. The CDR3 DNA reads TGCGCCAGCAGCCAAGATAGGACAGGGTGGACTGAAGCTTTCTTT.

A note on this clone: This specimen includes other DNA sequences encoding the same CDR3. The V call is TRBV4-1, the J call TRBJ2-7, with D tentatively TRBD1 or TRBD2 (5 bases each). V was clipped by 1 base and J by 0 bases, with 10 bases between them. This CDR3 is built from 15 residues. Germline V gene data show CDR1 as MGHRA and CDR2 as YSYEKL. CDR3 protein: CASSQVGPSSYEQYF. The CDR3 DNA follows: TGCGCCAGCAGCCAAGTGGGACCTAGCTCCTACGAGCAGTACTTC.

This rearrangement joins TRBV19 to TRBJ1-1; TRBD1 matches at 11 bases. Trimming took 3 bases from V and 4 from J; bases not matched to a gene: 4. The CDR3 loop spans 15 amino acids. Germline V gene sequence: CDR1 LNHDA, CDR2 SQIVND (reference sequence). The CDR3 bases are TGTGCCAGTAGTATGGGGGACAGGGGGTTCACTGAAGCTTTCTTT. This encodes CASSMGDRGFTEAFF.

J is TRBJ2-2 and V is TRBV5-8; 7 bases line up with TRBD1. Trimming removed 2 bases from V and 2 bases from J; junction bases left unmatched: 3. Germline V gene lookup returns CDR1 SGHTS and CDR2 YDEGEE. CDR3 length: 15 residues. The CDR3, as DNA: TGTGCCAGCAGCTTAGGACAGGAAAACACCGGGGAGCTGTTTTTT. It specifies CASSLGQENTGELFF.

The chain combines TRBV10-2 with TRBJ2-1; TRBD2 aligns across 7 bases. In germline, CDR1 is WSHSY, CDR2 SAAADI. The CDR3 covers 16 residues. J lost 5 bases, V lost 2 bases, and 9 bases had no gene match. CDR3 coding DNA: TGCGCCAGCAGTGAGGATTGGGCTAGCGGTAACAATGAGCAGTTCTTC. This encodes CASSEDWASGNNEQFF.

The chain joins TRBV21-1 to TRBJ1-5. TRBV21-1 corresponds to a pseudogene. The CDR3 covers 17 residues. The CDR3 nucleotides are TGTGCCAGCAGGGACCTAGGGAGTATCTACCGTGGTCAGCCCCAGCATTTT. The encoded protein is CASRDLGSIYRGQPQHF.

V is TRBV4-3 and J is TRBJ2-3; 12 bases fit TRBD2. This CDR3 is 19 amino acids long. After removal of 0 bases from V and 5 bases from J, the junction contained 12 bases not matched to a gene. The germline gives CDR1 LGHNA, CDR2 YSLEER. The CDR3 loop is CASSQDALAGGPILDTQYF. CDR3 DNA: TGCGCCAGCAGCCAAGATGCCCTAGCGGGAGGGCCGATTTTAGATACGCAGTATTTT.

The chain joins TRBV5-1 to TRBJ2-3, with D uncertain. The CDR3 covers 13 residues. Germline loops: CDR1 SGHRS, CDR2 YFSETQ. Trimming pared 1 base from V and 0 bases from J, leaving 3 bases between. The CDR3 loop is CASSLQSTDTQYF. CDR3 coding DNA: TGCGCCAGCAGCTTGCAGAGCACAGATACGCAGTATTTT.

The chain carries TRBV7-9 and TRBJ2-3; 9 nucleotides agree with TRBD2. Trimming took 4 bases from V and 12 from J; bases not matched to a gene: 17. Looked up from germline, CDR1 is SEHNR and CDR2 is FQNEAQ (reference sequence). The CDR3 has 16 residues. DNA for the CDR3: TGTGCCAGCAGCTCTACCGGGACTAGCCCCCCGGTTCTCCAGTATTTT. Its protein product is CASSSTGTSPPVLQYF. Full variable domain (missing parts from reference TRBV7-9 and TRBJ2-3): DTGVSQNPRHKITKRGQNVTFRCDPISEHNRLYWYRQTLGQGPEFLTYFQNEAQLEKSRLLSDRFSAERPKGSFSTLEIQRTEQGDSAMYLCASSSTGTSPPVLQYFGPGTRLTVL.

Comments on this clone: Other DNA sequences in this specimen translate into the identical CDR3. The chain links TRBV28 to TRBJ2-1, with D unclear. Trimming removed 2 bases at V and 0 bases at J, with 8 bases between. Germline CDR1 MDHEN, CDR2 SYDVKM. This CDR3 is built from 15 residues. CDR3 sequence (DNA): TGTGCCAGCAGTTTACTGGGAAGCTCCTACAATGAGCAGTTCTTC. This gives the protein CASSLLGSSYNEQFF.